This TCR beta chain was recovered during a study of cytomegalovirus exposure and HLA in healthy donors. For the study at large: The 110 or so validation repertoires used the same platform as the roughly 610 first-cohort repertoires, a later analysis reported.

After removal of 6 bases from V and 0 bases from J, the junction contained 8 bases not matched to a gene. The CDR3 runs 15 residues. Germline lookup yields CDR1 LNHDA and CDR2 SQIVND (reference sequence). Clones were read by immunoSEQ multiplex PCR, and TCRdb kept only the in-frame ones, dropping some. The sample lists approximately 190,000 clones; over 65% were seen once. The chain uses TRBV19 and TRBJ2-7; 7 nucleotides match TRBD2. The TCR comes from a man younger than 30 in good health and CMV-seropositive. The sample was PBMCs. This CDR3 is CASRVKRGRSYEQYF. In DNA, the CDR3 is TGTGCCAGTAGAGTGAAGCGGGGCCGCTCCTACGAGCAGTACTTC.